Many counts were recorded for the clone carrying this TCR beta chain. The antigen is unknown. Breast cancer patients provided tissue from their axillary draining lymph nodes. The sample is drawn from a study of breast tumors, draining lymph nodes, adjacent tissues. The study, taken as a whole, reports: Tumor and nontumor repertoires were significantly more similar in luminal-like than in basal-like breast cancer. Tumors had less TCR diversity than lymph nodes, more than nontumor tissue. Most tumor T cells seemingly derive from lymph node, then expand in tumor. The lymph node origin of tumor T cells was framed as consistent with a hypothesis, not demonstrated.

Per germline, CDR1 MGHRA and CDR2 YSYEKL. This CDR3 has 18 residues. Trimming pared 0 bases from V and 3 bases from J, leaving 20 bases between. TCRdb used MiXCR to reprocess the multiplex PCR reads, holding one entry per CDR3 protein. The sample has some 97,000 distinct CDR3 sequences; about 20% are singletons. The rearrangement links TRBV4-1 to TRBJ2-5; maybe TRBD1 (6 bases). The receptor was derived from a female donor with breast cancer. Some clones in this sample may be carry-over from other donors' samples. The specimen was axillary lymph node tissue. The CDR3 loop reads CASSQDDRSPITKETQYF. CDR3 DNA sequence: TGCGCCAGCAGCCAAGATGACAGGTCGCCCATAACGAAAGAGACCCAGTACTTC.